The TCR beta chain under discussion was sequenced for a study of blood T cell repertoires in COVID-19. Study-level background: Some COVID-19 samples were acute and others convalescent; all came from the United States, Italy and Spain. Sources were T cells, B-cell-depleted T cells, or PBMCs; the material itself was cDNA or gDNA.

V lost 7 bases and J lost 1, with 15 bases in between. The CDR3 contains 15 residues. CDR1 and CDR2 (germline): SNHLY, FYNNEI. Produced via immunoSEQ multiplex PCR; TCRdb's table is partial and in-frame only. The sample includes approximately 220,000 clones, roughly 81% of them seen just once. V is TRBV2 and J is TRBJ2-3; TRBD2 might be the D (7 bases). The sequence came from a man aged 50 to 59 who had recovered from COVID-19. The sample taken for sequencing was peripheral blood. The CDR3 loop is CASTREGVRTDTQYF. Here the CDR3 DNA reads TGTGCCAGCACTAGGGAGGGGGTTCGCACAGATACGCAGTATTTT.